This T cell receptor beta chain derives from a study of a mutant IDH1 vaccine in newly diagnosed glioma. V was pared by 2 bases and J by 8 bases, with 8 bases of the junction left unmatched. The V gene's germline CDR1 is MNHEY and CDR2 SVGAGI. The CDR3 is made up of 14 amino acids. With regard to this clone: The target antigen is unknown.

Time point defined: week 35, safety follow-up. In the vaccine, a single dose held 300 ug of the mutant IDH1 20-mer peptide, along with topical imiquimod. Profiling relied on immunoSEQ multiplex PCR, and the TCRdb table lists in-frame clones only, not all of them. The data contain around 50,000 clones, 65% to 80% of them singletons. The study's findings and limits: Pseudoprogression apparently tracked independently of changes in top peripheral T cell clonotypes.

The rearrangement links TRBV6-5 to TRBJ1-2; 7 nucleotides agree with TRBD1. The TCR was taken from a man aged 40-49 years with glioma. The source was PBMCs, collected from a glioma patient whose treatment included an IDH1 peptide vaccine. This CDR3 reads CASSYTGGGRGYTF. In DNA form, the CDR3 reads TGTGCCAGCAGTTACACTGGAGGGGGCAGAGGCTACACCTTC.